The next 30 T cell receptor beta chains were all read from a single sample in a study of shared clonotypes between healthy human individuals. CD45RO-negative CD8 cells positively selected for CCR7 made up the naive population, which excluded terminally differentiated effector memory CD45RA+ cells. The data were produced by immunoSEQ multiplex PCR, yet TCRdb's version contains in-frame clones alone and is incomplete. The sample yields over 2,000,000 clones, roughly 95% seen once. The specimen was naive CD8+ T cells from PBMCs. All receptors come from a man younger than 35 in good health. Some clones in this sample may be carry-over from other donors' samples.

The CDR3 DNA reads as TGTGCCACCAGCATCGACAGGGACACTGAAGCTTTCTTT. It specifies CATSIDRDTEAFF. The chain carries TRBV15 and TRBJ1-1, with 7 bases aligning to TRBD1. Germline loops: CDR1 LNHNV, CDR2 YYDKDF (reference sequence). After removal of 4 bases from V and 3 bases from J, the junction contained 2 bases not matched to a gene. This CDR3 spans 13 amino acids.

V gene TRBV28 combines with J gene TRBJ2-3, with 11 bases matching TRBD2. V was clipped by 2 bases and J by 4 bases; unmatched bases: 11. Germline V lookup: CDR1 MDHEN, CDR2 SYDVKM. CDR3 size: 18 residues. CDR3 in DNA: TGTGCCAGCAGTTTAAGGTCTAGCGGGAGGCGTGGGTCAGATACGCAGTATTTT. This codes for CASSLRSSGRRGSDTQYF.

The chain recombines TRBV29-1 with TRBJ2-7; TRBD1 might be the D (6 bases). CDR1 is SQVTM and CDR2 is ANQGSEA in the germline V gene. This CDR3 has 14 amino acids. Trimming left V 3 bases short and J 6 bases short, with 18 bases between. CDR3 DNA sequence: TGCAGCGTTGATAAGGGGGATAAATGGGGCGAGCAGTACTTC. It yields the protein CSVDKGDKWGEQYF.

The rearrangement links TRBV27 to TRBJ2-7, with D perhaps assigned TRBD1 or TRBD2 (5 bases each). Germline lookup yields CDR1 MNHEY and CDR2 SMNVEV (reference sequence). Trimming removed 4 bases from V and 4 bases from J, with 20 bases in between. This CDR3 is 16 amino acids long. This CDR3 is CASSSGPLALSYEQYF. The CDR3 DNA follows: TGTGCCAGCAGTTCGGGACCGCTCGCCCTCTCTTACGAGCAGTACTTC.

This chain uses TRBV7-9 with TRBJ2-7; D is possibly TRBD1 or TRBD2 (6 bases each). The V end was cut by 5 bases, the J end by 4 bases, with 21 bases between. The CDR3 is made up of 16 amino acids. The germline CDR1 and CDR2 sequences are SEHNR and FQNEAQ (reference sequence). The CDR3 DNA reads TGTGCCAGCAGCCACAACTGGGGGGCGGGTCGGTACGAGCAGTACTTC. Amino acids: CASSHNWGAGRYEQYF.

V is TRBV4-1 and J is TRBJ2-5, with 10 bases matching TRBD1. The trim removed 1 base at V and 3 bases at J, leaving 8 bases unmatched. The CDR3 loop spans 17 amino acids. Per germline, CDR1 MGHRA and CDR2 YSYEKL. The CDR3 nucleotides read TGCGCCAGCAGCCAAGCTCCGCCCGGGACAGGGGAAGAGACCCAGTACTTC. As protein: CASSQAPPGTGEETQYF.

V is TRBV19 and J is TRBJ2-7; perhaps TRBD1 as D (6 bases). The germline gives CDR1 LNHDA, CDR2 SQIVND (reference sequence). There are 13 residues in the CDR3. V was trimmed by 4 bases and J by 3 bases, leaving 10 bases between them. CDR3 sequence reads: CASSTGTFYEQYF. The CDR3 coding sequence is TGTGCCAGTAGTACTGGGACATTCTACGAGCAGTACTTC.

The genes are TRBV23-1 and TRBJ2-7; weak D call: TRBD2 (5 bases). TRBV23-1 is reported as an ORF; its role is uncertain. The CDR3 contains 14 residues. Between the trimmed V and J ends, which lost 0 bases and 5 bases, there was a span of 11 bases. The CDR3 sequence is CASSQSAGGHEQYF. CDR3 DNA: TGCGCCAGCAGTCAATCGGCAGGAGGCCACGAGCAGTACTTC.

This chain joins TRBV9 and TRBJ1-1; D is ambiguous. With 0 bases removed from V and 1 base from J, the gap between germline ends came to 16 bases. The CDR3 totals 17 residues. The germline gives CDR1 SGDLS, CDR2 YYNGEE. The CDR3 here is CASSVDSRPLPNTEAFF. CDR3 nucleotide sequence: TGTGCCAGCAGCGTAGACAGTCGACCCCTGCCGAACACTGAAGCTTTCTTT.

This chain uses TRBV27 with TRBJ2-7, with 7 bases that match TRBD1. There are 15 residues in the CDR3. CDR1 and CDR2 from the germline V gene are MNHEY and SMNVEV (reference sequence). V was clipped by 6 bases and J by 0 bases; unmatched bases: 8. This chain's CDR3 is CASSFDRVSSYEQYF. DNA for the CDR3: TGTGCCAGCAGCTTCGACAGGGTTAGCTCCTACGAGCAGTACTTC.

The rearrangement uses TRBV14 and TRBJ2-7; maybe TRBD1 (5 bases). Trimming took off 4 bases at V and 2 bases at J, with 18 bases between the two ends. The CDR3 spans 16 residues. Germline CDR1 is SGHDN and CDR2 is FVKESK. CDR3 DNA: TGTGCCAGCAGCCCCCTAATGGACGACAGACCCTACGAGCAGTACTTC. It encodes CASSPLMDDRPYEQYF.

This clone appeared once. The sample has other DNA sequences that encode this CDR3 too. The chain is built from TRBV27 and TRBJ1-1; 7 bases align to TRBD1. The CDR3 spans 14 residues. Germline V CDR1 and CDR2: MNHEY, SMNVEV (reference sequence). Trimming removed 5 bases from V and 1 base from J; junction bases left unmatched: 4. CDR3 sequence (DNA): TGTGCCAGCAGTACCAACAGGGGGAACACTGAAGCTTTCTTT. This translates into CASSTNRGNTEAFF.

The chain has TRBV9 and TRBJ2-3, with 9 nucleotides matching TRBD2. This CDR3 region has 17 residues. V was pared by 1 base and J by 4 bases, with 10 bases of the junction left unmatched. Germline assignment: CDR1 SGDLS and CDR2 YYNGEE. DNA for the CDR3: TGTGCCAGCAGCGTATCGGGTAGCGGGAGACTGTCAGATACGCAGTATTTT. Its translation: CASSVSGSGRLSDTQYF.

The V call is TRBV27, the J call TRBJ1-1, with D possibly TRBD1 on 5 matching bases. The CDR3 sequence is 14 residues long. V dropped 4 bases and J dropped 1 base, with 10 bases sitting between them. Germline CDR1 and CDR2: MNHEY and SMNVEV (reference sequence). The chain's CDR3 is CASSSPGTNTEAFF. The CDR3 DNA is TGTGCCAGCAGTTCTCCAGGGACGAACACTGAAGCTTTCTTT.

The CDR3 DNA follows: TGTGCCAGTGGAATGGGACAGCTCTACGAGCAGTACTTC. It encodes CASGMGQLYEQYF. The chain has TRBV19 and TRBJ2-7; TRBD1 matches 7 bases. The germline gives CDR1 LNHDA, CDR2 SQIVND (reference sequence). The CDR3 runs 13 residues. V shed 8 bases, J shed 3 bases, and the junction held 7 bases outside the gene matches.

V gene TRBV4-3 combines with J gene TRBJ2-5; a weak D match, TRBD1 (6 bases). The CDR3 is 15 amino acids. Between the trimmed V and J ends, which lost 1 base and 5 bases, there was a span of 14 bases. In germline, CDR1 is LGHNA, CDR2 YSLEER. CDR3 residues: CASSQGSGAPETQYF. The CDR3 nucleotides read TGCGCCAGCAGCCAAGGATCAGGGGCCCCGGAGACCCAGTACTTC.

V and J are TRBV19 and TRBJ2-1; TRBD1 aligns across 11 bases. Per germline, CDR1 LNHDA and CDR2 SQIVND (reference sequence). V dropped 3 bases and J dropped 8; count of bases not matched to a gene: 3. This CDR3 is built from 14 residues. CDR3 sequence: CASSMDRGRDEQFF. As DNA, the CDR3 is TGTGCCAGTAGTATGGACAGGGGGCGCGATGAGCAGTTCTTC.

The J gene is TRBJ2-1, the V gene TRBV4-2; D uncertain. Germline V gene data show CDR1 as LGHNA and CDR2 as YNFKEQ. V was clipped by 2 bases and J by 10 bases, with 12 bases between them. The CDR3 is 13 residues long. In DNA form, the CDR3 reads TGTGCCAGCAGCCAAACCTACCCCGGGGAGCAGTTCTTC. This sequence encodes CASSQTYPGEQFF.

The V gene is TRBV5-6, the J gene TRBJ1-4; TRBD1 matches at 7 bases. Germline-derived CDR1 and CDR2 are SGHDT and YYEEEE. The CDR3 contains 15 residues. The trim removed 2 bases at V and 8 bases at J, leaving 9 bases unmatched. CDR3: CASSFPGTEVEKLFF. The CDR3 nucleotides are TGTGCCAGCAGCTTTCCCGGGACAGAAGTCGAAAAACTGTTTTTT.

This clone came up once. CDR3 amino acids: CASSADSDEQYF. In nucleotides, the CDR3 is TGTGCCAGCAGCGCAGACAGTGACGAGCAGTACTTC. The chain employs TRBV7-9 and TRBJ2-7; maybe TRBD1 (5 bases). Germline-derived CDR1 and CDR2 are SEHNR and FQNEAQ (reference sequence). V was cut by 5 bases and J by 5 bases, with 10 bases left in between. The CDR3 has 12 amino acids.

The V gene is TRBV14, the J gene TRBJ1-2, with D maybe TRBD1 (6 bases). This CDR3 comprises 13 residues. Trimming removed 4 bases at V and 5 bases at J, with 11 bases between. Germline assignment: CDR1 SGHDN and CDR2 FVKESK. The CDR3 bases are TGTGCCAGCAGCCTCCGACAGGATTATGGCTACACCTTC. Amino acid sequence: CASSLRQDYGYTF.

The chain couples TRBV29-1 to TRBJ1-5; a possible D gene is TRBD1 (5 bases). The CDR3 has 14 residues. Germline CDR1 is SQVTM and CDR2 is ANQGSEA. The V and J ends lost 6 bases and 2 bases respectively, with 14 bases between them. The CDR3 loop reads CSVLSPGGNQPQHF. As DNA, the CDR3 is TGCAGCGTCCTCAGTCCGGGGGGCAATCAGCCCCAGCATTTT.

This CDR3 reads CASSRPRQGVDGGELFF. The CDR3 nucleotides read TGTGCCAGCAGTCGACCCCGACAGGGAGTGGACGGCGGGGAGCTGTTTTTT. The chain uses TRBV7-9 and TRBJ2-2; 7 positions agree with TRBD1. Germline CDR1 and CDR2: SEHNR and FQNEAQ (reference sequence). CDR3 length: 17 residues. The J segment lost 7 bases and the V segment lost 6 bases, leaving 17 bases of the junction unmatched.

CDR3 protein: CASSSFRLAEGSGANVLTF. The CDR3 DNA follows: TGTGCCAGCAGCTCCTTTCGTCTCGCGGAGGGGTCTGGGGCCAACGTCCTGACTTTC. The rearrangement joins TRBV7-9 to TRBJ2-6; perhaps TRBD2 as D (6 bases). CDR1 is SEHNR and CDR2 is FQNEAQ in the germline V gene (reference sequence). Trimming took 4 bases from V and 1 from J, leaving 20 bases between them. The CDR3 contains 19 residues.

The rearrangement uses TRBV7-9 and TRBJ1-4, with TRBD1 matching over 7 bases. V lost 4 bases, J lost 3 bases, and 5 bases stayed unmatched. Germline CDR1 SEHNR, CDR2 FQNEAQ (reference sequence). The CDR3 sequence is 15 residues long. CDR3: CASSSTGEANEKLFF. In nucleotides, the CDR3 is TGTGCCAGCAGCTCAACAGGGGAGGCTAATGAAAAACTGTTTTTT.

This clone was counted only a few times. The V call is TRBV7-9, the J call TRBJ1-2; a possible D gene is TRBD1 (6 bases). In germline, CDR1 is SEHNR, CDR2 FQNEAQ (reference sequence). V shed 1 base and J shed 4 bases, with 13 bases lying between them. The CDR3 loop spans 15 amino acids. CDR3 protein: CASSLGTASPYGYTF. The DNA of the CDR3 is TGTGCCAGCAGCTTAGGGACAGCAAGTCCCTATGGCTACACCTTC. Full variable domain (outside the CDR3, taken from reference TRBV7-9 and TRBJ1-2): DTGVSQNPRHKITKRGQNVTFRCDPISEHNRLYWYRQTLGQGPEFLTYFQNEAQLEKSRLLSDRFSAERPKGSFSTLEIQRTEQGDSAMYLCASSLGTASPYGYTFGSGTRLTVV.

The chain recombines TRBV28 with TRBJ1-1; the D gene is possibly TRBD1 (5 bases). CDR3 size: 14 residues. Germline V lookup: CDR1 MDHEN, CDR2 SYDVKM. V lost 5 bases, J lost 1 base, and 11 bases lay in between. In nucleotides, the CDR3 is TGTGCCAGCAGTCAACGGGGACCGAACACTGAAGCTTTCTTT. This codes for CASSQRGPNTEAFF.

A remark on this clone: This sample also contains other DNA sequences that code for the same CDR3. The V gene is TRBV27, the J gene TRBJ2-1, with TRBD1 matching 8 bases. The CDR3 is made up of 15 amino acids. V gave up 3 bases and J gave up 0 bases; unmatched junction bases: 1. CDR1 MNHEY and CDR2 SMNVEV come from the germline V gene (reference sequence). The CDR3 sequence is CASSFGTGSYNEQFF. The CDR3 nucleotides read TGTGCCAGCAGTTTCGGGACAGGCTCCTACAATGAGCAGTTCTTC.

The chain joins TRBV4-1 to TRBJ2-6, with D perhaps matching TRBD1 or TRBD2 (5 bases each). Trimming removed 4 bases at V and 2 bases at J, with 12 bases between. Germline CDR1 and CDR2: MGHRA and YSYEKL. There are 16 residues in the CDR3. DNA for the CDR3: TGCGCCAGCAGCCCGATTGGGGGTACTGGGGCCAACGTCCTGACTTTC. It yields the protein CASSPIGGTGANVLTF.

The chain has TRBV9 and TRBJ1-5, with TRBD1 matching 8 bases. Germline CDR1 SGDLS, CDR2 YYNGEE. This CDR3 has 15 residues. V gave up 2 bases and J gave up 7 bases; unmatched junction bases: 8. CDR3 in DNA: TGTGCCAGCAGCGTCTCGACAGGGGTTGGGCAGCCCCAGCATTTT. It specifies CASSVSTGVGQPQHF.